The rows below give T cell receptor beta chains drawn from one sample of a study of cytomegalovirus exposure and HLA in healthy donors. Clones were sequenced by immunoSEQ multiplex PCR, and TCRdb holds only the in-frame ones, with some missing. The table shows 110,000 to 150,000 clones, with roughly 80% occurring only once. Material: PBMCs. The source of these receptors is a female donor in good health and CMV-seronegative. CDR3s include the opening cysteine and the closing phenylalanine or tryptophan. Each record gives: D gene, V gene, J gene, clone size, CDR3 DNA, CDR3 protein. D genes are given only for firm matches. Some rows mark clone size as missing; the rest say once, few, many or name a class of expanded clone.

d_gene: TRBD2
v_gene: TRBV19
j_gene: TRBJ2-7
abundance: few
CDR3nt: TGTGCCAGTAGTATGGCTGGGCTAGCGGGGACCTACGAGCAGTACTTC
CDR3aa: CASSMAGLAGTYEQYF

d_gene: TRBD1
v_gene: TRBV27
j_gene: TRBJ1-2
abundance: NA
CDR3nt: TGTGCCAGCAGTCCAGACAGGGATTATGGCTACACCTTC
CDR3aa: CASSPDRDYGYTF

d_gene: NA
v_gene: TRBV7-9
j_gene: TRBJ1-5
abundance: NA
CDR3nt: TGTGCCAGCAGCTTAGGGGGGCAGGGGAAGTATCAGCCCCAGCATTTT
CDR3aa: CASSLGGQGKYQPQHF

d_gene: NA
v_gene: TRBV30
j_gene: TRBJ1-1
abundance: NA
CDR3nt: TGTGCTCCCAGGTTGGCCGGGGGAGCTTTCTTT
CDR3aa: CAPRLAGGAFF

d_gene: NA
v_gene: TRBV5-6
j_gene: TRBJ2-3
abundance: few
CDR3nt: TGTGCCAGCAGAGGGGCCGGAGATACGCAGTATTTT
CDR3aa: CASRGAGDTQYF

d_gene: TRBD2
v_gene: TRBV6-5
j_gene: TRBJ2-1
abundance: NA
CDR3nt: TGTGCCAGCAGTTACTCCCTAGCGGGAGAACCTGAGCAGTTCTTC
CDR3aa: CASSYSLAGEPEQFF

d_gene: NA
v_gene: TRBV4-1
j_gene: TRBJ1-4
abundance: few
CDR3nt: TGCGCCAGCAGCCCTAGCGGGGCCGGCCCAACTAATGAAAAACTGTTTTTT
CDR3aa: CASSPSGAGPTNEKLFF

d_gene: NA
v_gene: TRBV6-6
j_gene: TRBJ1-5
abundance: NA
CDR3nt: TGTGCCAGCAGAGTAACAGGGAAAGACAATCAGCCCCAGCATTTT
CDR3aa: CASRVTGKDNQPQHF

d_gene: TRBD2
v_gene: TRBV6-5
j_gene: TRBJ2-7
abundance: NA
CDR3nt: TGTGCCAGCAGTTACTCGGGAGGGCACTCCTACGAGCAGTACTTC
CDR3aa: CASSYSGGHSYEQYF

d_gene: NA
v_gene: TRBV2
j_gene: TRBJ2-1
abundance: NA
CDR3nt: TGTGCCAGCAGTGTTGGCGGAAACTACAATGAGCAGTTCTTC
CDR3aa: CASSVGGNYNEQFF

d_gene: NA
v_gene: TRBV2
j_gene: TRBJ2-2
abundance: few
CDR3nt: TGTGCCAGCAGTAGGGATGACAGGATGAACACCGGGGAGCTGTTTTTT
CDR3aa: CASSRDDRMNTGELFF

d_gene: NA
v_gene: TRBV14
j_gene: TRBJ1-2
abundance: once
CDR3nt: TGTGCCAGCAGCCACCCCCGAGGGGGGGCCGGCTATGGCTACACCTTC
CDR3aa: CASSHPRGGAGYGYTF

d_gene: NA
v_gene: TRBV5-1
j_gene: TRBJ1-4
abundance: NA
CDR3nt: TGCGCCAGCAGCAACGGACAGAATGAAAAACTGTTTTTT
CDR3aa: CASSNGQNEKLFF

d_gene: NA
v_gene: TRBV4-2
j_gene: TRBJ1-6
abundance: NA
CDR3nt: TGTGCCAGCAGCCTCGGGGGTTCACCCCTCCACTTT
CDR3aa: CASSLGGSPLHF